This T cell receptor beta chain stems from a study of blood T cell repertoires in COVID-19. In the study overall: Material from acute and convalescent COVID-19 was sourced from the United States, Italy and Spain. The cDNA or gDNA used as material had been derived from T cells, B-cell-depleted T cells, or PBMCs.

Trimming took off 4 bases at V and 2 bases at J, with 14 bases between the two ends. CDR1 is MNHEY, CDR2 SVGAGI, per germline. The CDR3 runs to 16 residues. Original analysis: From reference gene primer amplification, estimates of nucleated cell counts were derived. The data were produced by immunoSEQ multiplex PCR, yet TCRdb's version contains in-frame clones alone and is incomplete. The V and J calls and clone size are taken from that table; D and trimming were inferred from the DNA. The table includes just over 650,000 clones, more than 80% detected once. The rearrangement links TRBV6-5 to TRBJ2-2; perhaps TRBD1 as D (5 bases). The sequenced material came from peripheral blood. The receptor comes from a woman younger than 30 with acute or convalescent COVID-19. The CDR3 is CASSFSPRANTGELFF. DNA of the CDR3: TGTGCCAGCAGTTTCTCCCCCAGGGCCAACACCGGGGAGCTGTTTTTT.